This T cell receptor (beta chain) is drawn from a study of cytomegalovirus exposure and HLA in healthy donors. Study information: Among 398 genotyped donors, around 82% fell in the Caucasian-associated ancestry cluster.

Study outcomes and limitations: Most sequenced TCRs were rare (though some public TCRs occurred in many donors). Researchers reportedly found TCR beta sequences accurately predicted most subjects' HLA-A and HLA-B alleles. Later on, analysis showed that most CMV-associated TCR beta chains appeared to be HLA-restricted.

In the case of this clone: Its antigen is still unknown.

The PCR made use of 60 Vbeta and 13 Jbeta primers. This table comes from immunoSEQ multiplex PCR, and its TCRdb copy is limited to in-frame clones, with some not included. Here the sample spans 98,000 or so clones, around three quarters being singletons. Trimming shortened V by 6 bases and J by 10 bases, and 9 bases separated the two germline ends. CDR1 and CDR2 from the germline V gene are SEHNR and FQNEAQ (reference sequence). There are 10 residues in the CDR3. The sequence derives from a man in his fifties or sixties in good health and CMV-seropositive. The chain couples TRBV7-9 to TRBJ1-2; the D gene is possibly TRBD1 (6 bases). The sequencing input was PBMCs. CDR3 region: CASSGGHYTF. CDR3 coding DNA: TGTGCCAGCAGTGGGGGACACTACACCTTC.